The present T cell receptor (beta chain) was sequenced within a study of cytomegalovirus exposure and HLA in healthy donors. Looking at the study overall: Roughly 170 million T cells yielded around 120 million unique TCR beta sequences in earlier analysis. Findings of the study overall: A later analysis found that most CMV-associated TCR beta chains appeared HLA-restricted. For presence/absence analyses, sequencing depth was assumed to be roughly uniform across donors. It was only CMV serostatus that was available as immune exposure information.

Vbeta (60) and Jbeta (13) primers were used in the PCR. Profiled with immunoSEQ multiplex PCR; TCRdb holds only in-frame clones, not every one. Of 120,000 to 150,000 clones listed, nearly 80% are singletons. Comments on this clone: No antigen is known for it.

This CDR3 spans 14 amino acids. Germline V gene data show CDR1 as SEHNR and CDR2 as FQNEAQ (reference sequence). With 1 base removed from V and 6 bases from J, the gap between germline ends came to 11 bases. The source is a man aged 35-49 years in good health and CMV-seropositive. Sequencing was carried out using PBMCs. J is TRBJ2-3 and V is TRBV7-9; a weak D match, TRBD1 (5 bases). The CDR3 is CASSLVTGADTQYF. CDR3 nucleotides: TGTGCCAGCAGCTTAGTTACAGGAGCTGATACGCAGTATTTT.